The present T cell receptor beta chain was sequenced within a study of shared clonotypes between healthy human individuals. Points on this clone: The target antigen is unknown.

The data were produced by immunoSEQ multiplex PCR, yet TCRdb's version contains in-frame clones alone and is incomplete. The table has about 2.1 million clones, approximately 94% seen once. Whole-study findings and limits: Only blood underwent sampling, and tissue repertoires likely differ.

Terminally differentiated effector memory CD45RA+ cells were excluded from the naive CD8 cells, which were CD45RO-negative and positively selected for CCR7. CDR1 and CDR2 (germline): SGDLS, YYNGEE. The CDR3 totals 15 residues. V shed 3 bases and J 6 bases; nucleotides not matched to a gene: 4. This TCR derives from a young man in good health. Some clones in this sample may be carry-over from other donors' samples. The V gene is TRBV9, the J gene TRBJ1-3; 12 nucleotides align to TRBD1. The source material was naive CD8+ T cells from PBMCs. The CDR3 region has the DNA TGTGCCAGCAGCGGACCGGGACAGGGGGCAAACACCATATATTTT. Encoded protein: CASSGPGQGANTIYF.